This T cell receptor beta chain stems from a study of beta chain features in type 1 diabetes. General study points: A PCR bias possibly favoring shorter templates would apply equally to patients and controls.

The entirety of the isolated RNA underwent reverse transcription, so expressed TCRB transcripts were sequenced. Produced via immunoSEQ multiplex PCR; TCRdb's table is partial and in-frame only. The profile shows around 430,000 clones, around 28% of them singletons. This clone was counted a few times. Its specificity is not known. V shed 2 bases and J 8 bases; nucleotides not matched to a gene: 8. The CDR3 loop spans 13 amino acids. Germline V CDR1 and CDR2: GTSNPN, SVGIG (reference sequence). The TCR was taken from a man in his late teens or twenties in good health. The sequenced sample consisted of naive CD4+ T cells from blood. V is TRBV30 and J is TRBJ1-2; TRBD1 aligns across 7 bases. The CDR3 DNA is TGTGCCTGGAGTATGGGACAGTGGATCGGCTACACCTTC. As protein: CAWSMGQWIGYTF.